The rows below give T cell receptor beta chains drawn from one sample of a study of blood T cell repertoires in COVID-19. Method: immunoSEQ multiplex PCR; TCRdb's copy keeps in-frame clones and lacks some. The sample has approximately 150,000 clones, approximately 90% seen once. The sequenced sample was peripheral blood. The receptors were sampled from a man between 18 and 35 years old with COVID-19, enrolled during active disease. Each CDR3 is given with its conserved first and last residue. Each record gives: V gene, CDR3 protein.

TRBV30 CAWSDLRGTGELFF
TRBV19 CASSDRDTHTDTQYF
TRBV7-8 CASPKGSAAVNTGELFF
TRBV7-3 CASNPNAGGSYNEQFF
TRBV12-5 CASAPDRLNTEAFF
TRBV9 CASSPPGRVYEQYF
TRBV27 CASSLSGTIGNTIYF
TRBV15 CATSRDNPEISGANVLTF
TRBV11-2 CASSLGTGGPYEQYF
TRBV21-1 CASSKLAPRTGAFF
TRBV29-1 CSVLRQGGYNEQFF
TRBV15 CATSRTGVTSYGYTF
TRBV6-5 CASSYGQSSYEQYF
TRBV7-9 CASSLVGLSKGVYAEAFF
TRBV2 CATGDRGGMNTEAFF
TRBV12-5 CASGLVGERDPDTQYF
TRBV6-4 CAIPDRPGTGELFF
TRBV28 CASSRDTYGYTF
TRBV15 CATSRGEGGAVKQYF
TRBV9 CASSLSQEREYTGELFF
TRBV20-1 CSALTDTQYF
TRBV29-1 CSVERQLLTEAFF
TRBV5-4 CASSLVRGSMYNEQFF
TRBV6-5 CASRPLGGASSTIYF
TRBV9 CASSVGSPYSEQYF
TRBV12-3/TRBV12-4 CASSGADTQYF
TRBV14 CASSPASTALNTEAFF
TRBV12-1 CASSFVYVFRWSSYNEQFF
TRBV2 CASSEEAGVQPQHF
TRBV19 CASRGAGGLNEQFF
TRBV7-2 CASSSRGLNSPLHF
TRBV7-9 CASSLEAYNEQFF
TRBV28 CASSFSGGQPQHF
TRBV7-2 CASSFDRGYQETQYF
TRBV4-2 CASSQDRGRTGELFF
TRBV23-1 CASSQLSGRTCSSSYNEQFF
TRBV7-2 CASSLGDRGHEQFF
TRBV7-8 CASSLGDREGAFF
TRBV18 CASSPTGGYNEQFF
TRBV6-5 CASSFGTSGAKNIQYF
TRBV11-1 CASSWESNYGYTF
TRBV5-4 CASSSGPGHNYGYTF
TRBV11-2 CASSPIRTPADYGYTF
TRBV6-5 CASSYSRQRTGQPQHF
TRBV28 CASSSPSGGLPETQYF
TRBV28 CASSRHPVEGYTF
TRBV5-4 CASSLVAGAYNEQFF
TRBV18 CASSPRRDDQPQHF